This TCR beta chain appears in the sequencing data of a study of response to subunit inactivated influenza vaccine. As concerns this clonotype: What it recognizes is unknown.

Whole-study results and caveats: Only a handful of new T cells, the authors suggested, are recruited with each seasonal influenza vaccination.

In TCRdb, the RT-PCR reads were re-called with MiXCR into one record per CDR3 protein. Among 530,000 or so distinct CDR3 sequences listed, roughly 27% were seen once. There are 15 residues in the CDR3. Germline V lookup: CDR1 SGHTA, CDR2 FQGNSA. V was cut by 5 bases and J by 0 bases, with 13 bases left in between. The rearrangement links TRBV7-2 to TRBJ2-5, with TRBD1 as a possible D gene (6 bases). This receptor was taken from a man in his fifties or sixties who received an inactivated influenza vaccine. Material: CD4+ T cells sorted from PBMCs, obtained roughly 5 days after vaccination. The DNA of the CDR3 is TGTGCCAGCAGCCTCGCAGGGGCTAACCAAGAGACCCAGTACTTC. Translated: CASSLAGANQETQYF. Together with reference TRBV7-2 and TRBJ2-5, the CDR3 gives the full variable domain: GAGVSQSPSNKVTEKGKDVELRCDPISGHTALYWYRQSLGQGLEFLIYFQGNSAPDKSGLPSDRFSAERTGGSVSTLTIQRTQQEDSAVYLCASSLAGANQETQYFGPGTRLLVL.